The 6 T cell receptor beta chains in this list originate from one sample, sequenced in a study of immune characterization of retroperitoneal liposarcoma. TCRdb reanalysed the PCR reads using MiXCR and keeps one entry per CDR3 protein. The sample contains 12,000 or so distinct CDR3 sequences, approximately 26% of which appear only once. Sequenced: tumor tissue. The receptors were gathered from a female donor with retroperitoneal liposarcoma.

This clonotype is medium-sized by share. V gene TRBV7-8 combines with J gene TRBJ2-5; tentatively, D is TRBD2 (7 bases). Between the trimmed V and J ends, which lost 5 bases and 11 bases, there was a span of 18 bases. The CDR3 length is 13 residues. Germline lookup yields CDR1 SGHVS and CDR2 FQNEAQ. This chain's CDR3 is CASSMSGDNEQYF. The CDR3 bases are TGTGCCAGCAGCATGAGCGGGGACAATGAGCAGTACTTC.

This clonotype is classed as medium-sized. This chain uses TRBV6-1 with TRBJ2-1, with unresolved D. The J call may be mistaken, given a closer DNA end match to TRBJ2-7. Germline loops: CDR1 MNHNS, CDR2 SASEGT. The CDR3 length is 13 residues. CDR3 nucleotides: TGTGCCAGCAGAGTACATGGATACAATGAGCAGTACTTC. Encoded protein: CASRVHGYNEQYF.

As for this clonotype: With a much larger clone just one base away, this may be a read error. The gene calls are TRBV6-6 and TRBJ2-4; no firm D call. V dropped 2 bases and J dropped 13 bases, with 12 bases sitting between them. This CDR3 has 12 amino acids. Germline V lookup: CDR1 MNHNY, CDR2 SVGAGI (reference sequence). The CDR3 region is CASSYEGDEQYF. The CDR3 DNA is TGTGCCAGCAGTTACGAAGGAGATGAGCAGTACTTC.

This clonotype was seen repeatedly, ten times or more. V gene TRBV27 combines with J gene TRBJ2-4; the D gene is possibly TRBD2 (5 bases). CDR1 is MNHEY, CDR2 SMNVEV, per germline (reference sequence). Trimming removed 3 bases from V and 7 bases from J, with 10 bases in between. The CDR3 has 13 amino acids. CDR3 protein: CASSFRRRNIQYF. The CDR3 DNA follows: TGTGCCAGCAGTTTCCGGAGGCGGAACATTCAGTACTTC.

This clonotype counts as medium-sized. The chain combines TRBV7-9 with TRBJ2-7, with D maybe TRBD1 (6 bases). The CDR3 is 15 amino acids. Germline V CDR1 and CDR2: SEHNR, FQNEAQ (reference sequence). The germline V and J ends were trimmed by 5 bases and 0 bases, with 14 bases remaining between them. CDR3 loop: CASSKWQGSSYEQYF. CDR3 nucleotide sequence: TGTGCCAGCAGCAAGTGGCAGGGGAGCTCCTACGAGCAGTACTTC.

This clonotype was observed a few times. The chain joins TRBV7-3 to TRBJ2-3; tentatively, D is TRBD2 (7 bases). The CDR3 spans 15 residues. V was trimmed by 4 bases and J by 4 bases, leaving 15 bases between them. Germline V gives CDR1 SGHTA, CDR2 FQGTGA. The CDR3 region is CASSSRGAVPDTQYF. The CDR3 nucleotides read TGTGCCAGCAGCTCCCGGGGGGCCGTTCCAGATACGCAGTATTTT.